This is a list of T cell receptor beta chains from one sample in a study of blood T cell repertoires in COVID-19. TCRdb's copy holds only in-frame clones and misses some; the assay was immunoSEQ multiplex PCR. Here the sample spans roughly 250,000 clones, 70% to 90% being singletons. The sample comprised PBMCs or T cells enriched from blood (not recorded which). The receptor set was obtained from a woman in her forties or fifties who had recovered from COVID-19. The CDR3 runs from the conserved cysteine through the conserved F or W. A D gene is named only where the DNA matches it firmly. Clone size is given for some rows only: seen once, a few or many times, or a class if the clone is expanded.

J	D	V	size	DNA	CDR3
TRBJ1-1	TRBD1	TRBV6-6	-	TGTGCCAGCAGTCACACCAGCACCGTGGACAGGGCGGACGCTGAAGCTTTCTTT	CASSHTSTVDRADAEAFF
TRBJ1-4	TRBD1	TRBV3-1/TRBV3-2	once	TGTGCCAGCAGCGGGCCACCAGGGGGCGATGAAAAACTGTTTTTT	CASSGPPGGDEKLFF
TRBJ2-3	-	TRBV7-3	few	TGTGCCAGCAGCGAACAGGGACCAGATACGCAGTATTTT	CASSEQGPDTQYF
TRBJ1-2	-	TRBV7-3	-	TGTGCCAGCAGCTTAGGAGCAGGGGATAGCTATGGCTACACCTTC	CASSLGAGDSYGYTF
TRBJ1-5	-	TRBV18	once	TGTGCCAGCTCATCGCAGGGGAGCAATCAGCCCCAGCATTTT	CASSSQGSNQPQHF
TRBJ2-7	TRBD1	TRBV27	-	TGTGCCAGCAGACAAGCTACAGGGGGCTCCTACGAGCAGTACTTC	CASRQATGGSYEQYF
TRBJ2-7	-	TRBV4-2	once	TGTGCCAGCAGCCAAGATTACGCTAGTTACTACGAGCAGTACTTC	CASSQDYASYYEQYF
TRBJ1-3	-	TRBV11-2	-	TGTGCCAGCAGCCCCCGAGGAGGGTGGGCACAACTCCAGAGAAACACCATATATTTT	CASSPRGGWAQLQRNTIYF
TRBJ2-1	TRBD2	TRBV2	once	TGTGCCAGCCAGCCTGTGCGGACTAGCAATGAGCAGTTCTTC	CASQPVRTSNEQFF
TRBJ1-2	TRBD1	TRBV18	-	TGTGCCAGCTCACCGACAGGGACCAACTATGGCTACACCTTC	CASSPTGTNYGYTF
TRBJ1-5	-	TRBV13	once	TGTGCCAGCAGCTTAGAGGGGCGGAAGCCCCAGCATTTT	CASSLEGRKPQHF
TRBJ1-2	-	TRBV6-5	-	TGTGCCAGCAGTTACCCGGACAAAAATGGCTACACCTTC	CASSYPDKNGYTF
TRBJ1-3	-	TRBV5-1	-	TGCGCCAGCAGCTTGGCGGGTCCGCGCTCTGGAAACACCATATATTTT	CASSLAGPRSGNTIYF
TRBJ2-7	-	TRBV7-8	-	TGTGCCAGCAGCTTAGGGAGTTACGAGCAGTACTTC	CASSLGSYEQYF
TRBJ1-2	TRBD1	TRBV19	-	TGTGCCAGTACACCCTGGACAGGGATTAGGTATGGCTACACCTTC	CASTPWTGIRYGYTF
TRBJ1-5	-	TRBV19	-	TGTGCCAGTAGTATCGTGGGAGACCAGCCCCAGCATTTT	CASSIVGDQPQHF
TRBJ2-7	-	TRBV7-8	-	TGTGCCAGCAGCTTTAGGAGCATGAGCCGGGAGCAGTACTTC	CASSFRSMSREQYF
TRBJ2-2	TRBD1	TRBV4-3	-	TGCGCCAGCAGCCACTCGGACAGGCGTGGCGGGGAGCTGTTTTTT	CASSHSDRRGGELFF
TRBJ2-7	TRBD1	TRBV18	-	TGTGCCAGCTCACTCGGACAGGGGGGCTACGAGCAGTACTTC	CASSLGQGGYEQYF
TRBJ2-6	-	TRBV6-2/TRBV6-3	-	TGTGCCAGCAGGCCTCTCTCTGGGGCCAACGTCCTGACTTTC	CASRPLSGANVLTF
TRBJ2-5	-	TRBV10-1	-	TGCGCCAGCAGGGGAACGGGGGCGGGAGTGGTTGAGACCCAGTACTTC	CASRGTGAGVVETQYF